The 24 T cell receptor beta chains below come from one sample, sequenced in a study of blood T cell repertoires in COVID-19. Using immunoSEQ multiplex PCR, the repertoire was profiled, and TCRdb retains in-frame clones only, with some absent. The data hold around 70,000 clones, with 70% to 80% observed a single time. Source material: peripheral blood. All receptors derive from a man in his 60s with active or convalescent COVID-19.

The J gene is TRBJ1-2, the V gene TRBV27, with TRBD1 matching 9 bases. Germline CDR1 and CDR2: MNHEY and SMNVEV (reference sequence). The CDR3 sequence is 14 residues long. The V and J ends lost 4 bases and 8 bases, in that order; junction bases with no gene match: 8. The CDR3 spells CASSSTGTGWGYTF. The CDR3 nucleotides are TGTGCCAGCAGTTCTACCGGGACAGGGTGGGGCTACACCTTC.

This clone was recorded a few times. This sequence joins TRBV20-1 and TRBJ2-1; D uncertain. Trimming took off 3 bases at V and 8 bases at J, with 8 bases between the two ends. The CDR3 consists of 11 residues. Germline lookup yields CDR1 DFQATT and CDR2 SNEGSKA (reference sequence). In nucleotides, the CDR3 is TGCAGTGCTAGGAACGGGTATGAGCAGTTCTTC. This encodes CSARNGYEQFF.

The table lists this clone with a few counts. This chain links TRBV5-1 with TRBJ1-1; a possible D gene is TRBD1 (6 bases). The CDR3 has 14 residues. Trimming removed 0 bases at V and 5 bases at J, with 11 bases between. Per germline, CDR1 SGHRS and CDR2 YFSETQ. The CDR3 DNA follows: TGCGCCAGCAGCTTGGAGGGGAGGGGGACTGAAGCTTTCTTT. It encodes CASSLEGRGTEAFF.

The J gene is TRBJ1-4, the V gene TRBV6-5; 9 positions agree with TRBD1. V dropped 5 bases and J dropped 3; count of bases not matched to a gene: 1. The CDR3 totals 14 residues. The V gene's germline CDR1 is MNHEY and CDR2 SVGAGI. DNA for the CDR3: TGTGCCAGCAGTCGGACAGGGGCTAATGAAAAACTGTTTTTT. It encodes CASSRTGANEKLFF.

This clone occurred once. The chain carries TRBV5-1 and TRBJ1-2; a weak D match, TRBD1 (6 bases). The CDR3 length is 15 residues. CDR1 and CDR2 (germline): SGHRS, YFSETQ. V was pared by 0 bases and J by 4 bases, with 13 bases between. As DNA, the CDR3 is TGCGCCAGCAGCTTGGAGGGGGTCGGGGCCTATGGCTACACCTTC. This sequence encodes CASSLEGVGAYGYTF.

This clone was picked up a small number of times. The chain uses TRBV19 and TRBJ2-5; possible D gene TRBD1, 7 bases. Trimming shortened V by 2 bases and J by 7 bases, and 17 bases separated the two germline ends. Germline V gene sequence: CDR1 LNHDA, CDR2 SQIVND (reference sequence). There are 15 residues in the CDR3. This CDR3 reads CASSIRPGGLGTQYF. Here the CDR3 DNA reads TGTGCCAGTAGTATAAGGCCAGGGGGGTTGGGGACCCAGTACTTC. Filled out from reference TRBV19 and TRBJ2-5, the complete variable domain reads DGGITQSPKYLFRKEGQNVTLSCEQNLNHDAMYWYRQDPGQGLRLIYYSQIVNDFQKGDIAEGYSVSREKKESFPLTVTSAQKNPTAFYLCASSIRPGGLGTQYFGPGTRLLVL.

The J gene is TRBJ2-3, the V gene TRBV5-1; D not certain. The V end lost 7 bases, the J end lost 0 bases, and 3 bases lay between the germline ends. The length of the CDR3 is 11 residues. Germline loops: CDR1 SGHRS, CDR2 YFSETQ. The CDR3 bases are TGCGCCAGCTCTAGCACAGATACGCAGTATTTT. Its protein product is CASSSTDTQYF.

V and J are TRBV7-9 and TRBJ2-1; D is ambiguous. This CDR3 is 13 amino acids long. The germline V and J ends were trimmed by 2 bases and 4 bases, with 6 bases remaining between them. Germline values: CDR1 SEHNR, CDR2 FQNEAQ (reference sequence). DNA for the CDR3: TGTGCCAGCAGCTTACGGAGTTACAATGAGCAGTTCTTC. Residues: CASSLRSYNEQFF.

This clone has a handful of counts. This rearrangement joins TRBV5-1 to TRBJ2-3; D is unresolved. The CDR3 sequence is 14 residues long. V gave up 0 bases and J gave up 3 bases, with 8 bases separating them. Germline CDR1 is SGHRS and CDR2 is YFSETQ. For the CDR3, the DNA is TGCGCCAGCAGCTTGGTCGTGTTAACAGATACGCAGTATTTT. It codes for CASSLVVLTDTQYF.

V is TRBV18 and J is TRBJ2-5; TRBD2 matches at 8 bases. The CDR3 consists of 18 residues. V was pared by 2 bases and J by 3 bases, with 14 bases of the junction left unmatched. Looked up from germline, CDR1 is KGHSH and CDR2 is LQKENI. The CDR3: CASSPSMGTSGGKETQYF. The CDR3 DNA reads TGTGCCAGCTCACCAAGCATGGGAACGAGCGGGGGAAAAGAGACCCAGTACTTC.

The chain joins TRBV7-6 to TRBJ2-5; 11 bases are a match to TRBD2. With V trimmed by 1 base and J by 4 bases, 5 bases remained unmatched. The CDR3 runs 16 residues. Looked up from germline, CDR1 is SGHVS and CDR2 is FNYEAQ. The CDR3 here is CASSLEVLAGGETQYF. DNA for the CDR3: TGTGCCAGCAGCTTAGAAGTGCTAGCGGGGGGAGAGACCCAGTACTTC.

Only a few counts were recorded for this clone. This rearrangement joins TRBV18 to TRBJ1-5; 7 bases agree with TRBD1. With V trimmed by 0 bases and J by 4 bases, 6 bases remained unmatched. Germline CDR1 is KGHSH and CDR2 is LQKENI. There are 16 residues in the CDR3. The CDR3 DNA sequence: TGTGCCAGCTCACCACCAGGGGGCGGAAATAATCAGCCCCAGCATTTT. This codes for CASSPPGGGNNQPQHF.

The chain recombines TRBV24-1 with TRBJ1-4; D is undetermined. This CDR3 contains 16 residues. Germline V gives CDR1 KGHDR, CDR2 SFDVKD. Trimming pared 6 bases from V and 2 bases from J, leaving 15 bases between. The CDR3 DNA follows: TGTGCCACCAGTCTAGGCGGCACCGGTACTAATGAAAAACTGTTTTTT. This gives the protein CATSLGGTGTNEKLFF.

The CDR3 loop is CASRGTYKIYGYTF. Here the CDR3 DNA reads TGTGCCAGCAGGGGGACATACAAGATCTATGGCTACACCTTC. J is TRBJ1-2 and V is TRBV28; D perhaps matches TRBD1 (6 bases). The CDR3 totals 14 residues. Trimming removed 6 bases at V and 4 bases at J, with 15 bases between. Germline V CDR1 and CDR2: MDHEN, SYDVKM.

The genes are TRBV20-1 and TRBJ1-5, with 7 positions matching TRBD1. V gave up 3 bases and J gave up 4 bases; unmatched junction bases: 9. Germline V gives CDR1 DFQATT, CDR2 SNEGSKA (reference sequence). This CDR3 has 15 amino acids. The CDR3 loop reads CSASFRYRGNQPQHF. The CDR3, as DNA: TGCAGTGCTAGTTTTCGTTACAGGGGTAATCAGCCCCAGCATTTT.

The chain combines TRBV19 with TRBJ1-3, with 10 bases aligning to TRBD1. V was pared by 4 bases and J by 1 base, with 7 bases of the junction left unmatched. CDR1 is LNHDA and CDR2 is SQIVND in the germline V gene (reference sequence). CDR3 length equals 17 residues. CDR3 nucleotides: TGTGCCAGTAGTACTAGCCGGGACAGGGGTTCTGGAAACACCATATATTTT. As protein: CASSTSRDRGSGNTIYF. The full variable domain, completed using reference TRBV19 and TRBJ1-3, is DGGITQSPKYLFRKEGQNVTLSCEQNLNHDAMYWYRQDPGQGLRLIYYSQIVNDFQKGDIAEGYSVSREKKESFPLTVTSAQKNPTAFYLCASSTSRDRGSGNTIYFGEGSWLTVV.

The chain has TRBV15 and TRBJ1-4, with D perhaps matching TRBD1 (5 bases). V lost 1 base, J lost 7 bases, and 10 bases lay in between. The CDR3 contains 14 residues. Germline V gene sequence: CDR1 LNHNV, CDR2 YYDKDF (reference sequence). CDR3 in amino acids: CATSRGQQGEKLFF. The DNA of the CDR3 is TGTGCCACCAGCAGAGGGCAGCAGGGTGAAAAACTGTTTTTT.

This rearrangement joins TRBV28 to TRBJ1-2, with 9 positions matching TRBD1. The CDR3 loop spans 15 amino acids. V lost 3 bases and J lost 4; bases outside the gene matches: 6. Per germline, CDR1 MDHEN and CDR2 SYDVKM. CDR3 in DNA: TGTGCCAGCAGTTTCCCGGGACAGGGCTCCTATGGCTACACCTTC. It specifies CASSFPGQGSYGYTF.

The rearrangement uses TRBV7-7 and TRBJ2-5, with 16 positions matching TRBD2. This CDR3 has 18 amino acids. Germline trimming cut 5 bases from V and 5 bases from J; bases unmatched to any gene: 11. Germline loops: CDR1 SSHAT, CDR2 FNYEAQ (reference sequence). The CDR3: CASSPGTSGGAGMETQYF. CDR3 bases: TGTGCCAGCAGCCCTGGGACTAGCGGGGGGGCCGGAATGGAGACCCAGTACTTC.

The chain recombines TRBV6-2 or TRBV6-3 with TRBJ2-7, with TRBD2 matching over 11 bases. The CDR3 is made up of 16 amino acids. V shed 2 bases and J 2 bases; nucleotides not matched to a gene: 5. CDR1 is MNHEY and CDR2 is SVGEGT in the germline V gene. The CDR3 DNA reads as TGTGCCAGCAGTTACCCTACTAGCGGGGGAGCCTACGAGCAGTACTTC. This gives the protein CASSYPTSGGAYEQYF.

V usage is TRBV30 and J usage is TRBJ2-7, with D possibly being TRBD2 (5 bases). Per germline, CDR1 GTSNPN and CDR2 SVGIG (reference sequence). Deletions cut 5 bases from V and 6 bases from J, with 11 bases between. The CDR3 covers 11 residues. This CDR3 reads CAWGPSSEQYF. The CDR3 nucleotides are TGTGCCTGGGGACCTAGCTCCGAGCAGTACTTC.

The chain links TRBV5-1 to TRBJ1-2; 7 bases line up with TRBD1. J lost 4 bases, V lost 0 bases, and 9 bases had no gene match. CDR1 and CDR2 from the germline V gene are SGHRS and YFSETQ. This CDR3 is built from 16 residues. The CDR3 sequence: CASSLGIDRAIYGYTF. The CDR3, as DNA: TGCGCCAGCAGCTTGGGTATTGACAGGGCTATCTATGGCTACACCTTC. Based on the CDR3 plus reference TRBV5-1 and TRBJ1-2, the full variable domain is KAGVTQTPRYLIKTRGQQVTLSCSPISGHRSVSWYQQTPGQGLQFLFEYFSETQRNKGNFPGRFSGRQFSNSRSEMNVSTLELGDSALYLCASSLGIDRAIYGYTFGSGTRLTVV.

The chain has TRBV27 and TRBJ1-4, with a tentative D call TRBD1 (5 bases). The germline V gene has CDR1 MNHEY and CDR2 SMNVEV (reference sequence). Trimming took 6 bases from V and 8 from J, leaving 13 bases between them. CDR3 length equals 13 residues. In nucleotides, the CDR3 is TGTGCCAGCAGCGGGACTTCAAGGGAAAAACTGTTTTTT. Translated: CASSGTSREKLFF.

This chain connects TRBV6-2 or TRBV6-3 to TRBJ2-2; D is ambiguous. This CDR3 comprises 15 residues. Germline CDR1 and CDR2: MNHEY and SVGEGT. V was shortened by 2 bases and J by 2 bases, with 9 bases between the two germline ends. Written as DNA, the CDR3 is TGTGCCAGCAGTTACCCCCTTATAAACACCGGGGAGCTGTTTTTT. Its translation is CASSYPLINTGELFF.